The T cell receptor (beta chain) under discussion was sequenced for a study of blood T cell repertoires in COVID-19. Whole-study context: Spain, Italy and the United States supplied samples that represented acute and convalescent COVID-19. PBMCs, B-cell-depleted T cells, or T cells provided the cDNA or gDNA that made up the material.

This CDR3 comprises 16 residues. Per germline, CDR1 SGHDN and CDR2 FVKESK. V shed 1 base and J 6 bases; nucleotides not matched to a gene: 9. Libraries were prepared by immunoSEQ multiplex PCR; TCRdb keeps only in-frame clonotypes and omits some of them. The sample includes 100,000 to 120,000 clones, approximately 79% of them seen just once. This clone is a singleton in its sample. Sequenced sample: peripheral blood. The rearrangement links TRBV14 to TRBJ2-1; 7 bases fit TRBD2. This TCR derives from a woman older than 75 with active or convalescent COVID-19. The CDR3 nucleotides read TGTGCCAGCAGCCAAGGGACTAGATGGTTCGGCAATGAGCAGTTCTTC. Residues: CASSQGTRWFGNEQFF. Based on the CDR3 plus reference TRBV14 and TRBJ2-1, the full variable domain is EAGVTQFPSHSVIEKGQTVTLRCDPISGHDNLYWYRRVMGKEIKFLLHFVKESKQDESGMPNNRFLAERTGGTYSTLKVQPAELEDSGVYFCASSQGTRWFGNEQFFGPGTRLTVL.